This TCR beta chain is from a study of beta chain features in type 1 diabetes (dated by TCRdb to the late 2010s). Regarding the study in general: Mean age, gender distribution, total cell number and subset yield did not differ between patients and healthy donors. Regulatory and stem cell-like memory subsets were isolated from only 8 patients and roughly 8 healthy donors, whereas naive and central memory subsets came from all 28 donors. A total of roughly 98,000,000 sorted cells were examined across all samples, and a strong correlation was observed between cell number per subset and RNA yield. The study compared the TCRB repertoires of sorted circulating CD4+ T cell subsets in recently diagnosed type 1 diabetes patients with those in matched healthy donors. Overall study results and their limits: Shorter templates might be favored by PCR, yet because patient and control samples were amplified and corrected together, any such skew would affect both groups equally. HLA sub-analyses involved small numbers of individuals, so any influence of HLA type on TCRB rearrangement remained unresolved. Because cDNA was sequenced instead of genomic DNA, highly expressing activated cells could be over-represented, though the groups showed no difference in activation or CD3 levels. Naive, central memory and regulatory TCRB repertoires appeared to be more similar among patients than among healthy donors. At VDJ recombination sites, type 1 diabetes patients had fewer insertions and more deleted nucleotides, which implies abnormalities in thymic rearrangement. A moderate but significant shortening of TCRB CDR3 length was observed in type 1 diabetes patients in all four CD4+ subsets.

Each donor gave one peripheral blood draw, approximately 110 mL on average, collected into heparinised tubes. A BD FACSAria II and a panel including CD45RO, CCR7, CD25, CD127, CD95 and CD27 were used to sort naive, central memory, regulatory and stem cell-like memory CD4+ T cells. All sorted populations exceeded 95% purity. PBMCs were isolated right away by Lymphoprep density gradient centrifugation and were stained directly, without culture. So that batch effects would be minimized, each experiment stained and sorted samples in pairs, pairing one healthy donor with one patient. The entire amount of isolated RNA was reverse transcribed using the High Capacity cDNA Reverse Transcription Kit, so the sequenced TCRB transcripts were expressed ones. Naive, central memory and regulatory T cell samples underwent deep immunoSEQ sequencing, averaging around 3.7 million total reads per sample. Sorted cells were lysed in RLT buffer, and RNA was extracted using DNase-treated RNeasy Micro or Mini kits according to cell number. Each cell subset was processed on its own to prevent cross-contamination, while patient and healthy donor samples were processed together. Using the immunoSEQ multiplex PCR, TCRB sequences were amplified from cDNA into 87-bp fragments spanning the CDR3 region. Sequencing of the amplicons was performed on the Illumina HiSeq platform. Concerning the study's data processing: PCR bias was computationally corrected using synthetic template baselines, reads within Hamming distance 2 were collapsed, and singletons that could not be merged were discarded. Reads were aligned to IMGT to assign V, D and J genes, CDR3 length, and insertions or deletions at six rearrangement sites. Within each subset, clonotype counts were normalized to the number of sorted cells before true diversity and Gini coefficients were calculated with the tcR R package. Repertoire sharing was quantified using the overlap coefficient calculated on TCRB nucleotide sequences. Drawn from immuneACCESS, this table holds only the in-frame rearrangements with V and J called that TCRdb kept. Clones are partly lost; checked studies trace under half to an unresolved V gene and leave the rest unexplained. V and J calls and clone size are copied from that table; D and trimming were computed from the DNA. This sample holds over 25,000 clones; less than 60% were observed only once. Clones ranked in the top ten supply 1.5% of the sample.

Note on this clone: What this receptor recognizes is not known. Per-nucleotide qualities are absent, and no much larger clonotype sits a single base away.

The TCR comes from a woman between 18 and 29 years old with type 1 diabetes. Sequencing input: Tregs from blood. Reading the label with the study, this specimen's cell subset or site is: regulatory CD4+ T cells.

Here is the DNA: TGTGCCAGTAGTCCAGGACTAGCGGGAGGTGAGGATACGCAGTATTTT. Its coded protein is CASSPGLAGGEDTQYF. The rearrangement combines TRBV19 with TRBJ2-3; 14 middle bases align to TRBD2. Trimming removed 5 bases from V and 6 bases from J; the gene matches leave 7 bases unexplained. From the germline V gene (reference sequence), CDR1 is LNHDA and CDR2 is SQIVND. The CDR3 measures 16 amino acids from cysteine to phenylalanine. Of the read, only the CDR3 DNA is kept; its 48 bases are in frame from base 1.